A selection of T cell receptor beta chains follows, all from one sample in a study of T cells in Graves' hyperthyroidism and ophthalmopathy. TCRdb re-called the multiplex PCR reads through MiXCR, storing one row per CDR3 protein. Seen here are 530,000 or so distinct CDR3 sequences, roughly 46% observed once, and the top ten hold 7.5% to 8.5%. Sequencing was done on a sample of peripheral blood or thyroid tissue (not recorded which). The receptor set was obtained from a woman between 18 and 29 years old with Graves' hyperthyroidism. CDR3s include the opening cysteine and the closing phenylalanine or tryptophan. Each record gives: J gene, D gene, V gene, clone size, CDR3 protein, CDR3 DNA. A D gene is named only where the DNA matches it firmly. Clone size is not always given. Where it is, it says once, few, many or a class for expanded clones.

>TRBJ1-1|NA|TRBV19|NA
CASREGRGYTEAFF
TGTGCCAGTAGGGAGGGCAGGGGCTACACTGAAGCTTTCTTT
>TRBJ2-3|NA|TRBV12-5|once
CASGLVGRTGKIGDTQYF
TGTGCTAGTGGTTTGGTCGGGAGGACAGGAAAAATAGGAGATACGCAGTATTTT
>TRBJ2-5|NA|TRBV29-1|NA
CSVSYGGETQYF
TGCAGCGTAAGTTACGGCGGAGAGACCCAGTACTTC
>TRBJ2-5|NA|TRBV29-1|NA
CSRVGVPGETQYF
TGCAGCAGGGTGGGCGTCCCGGGTGAGACCCAGTACTTC
>TRBJ1-2|NA|TRBV5-4|NA
CASSWTSTGGYTF
TGTGCCAGCAGCTGGACTAGCACCGGGGGCTACACCTTC
>TRBJ1-3|NA|TRBV11-3|many
CASSNLLRTASGNTIYF
TGTGCCAGCAGCAACCTACTCCGGACAGCCTCTGGAAACACCATATATTTT
>TRBJ1-2|NA|TRBV29-1|NA
CSVVTGNYGYTF
TGCAGCGTCGTAACAGGGAACTATGGCTACACCTTC
>TRBJ1-2|NA|TRBV19|many
CASTEGSAYGYTF
TGTGCCAGTACGGAGGGTTCGGCCTATGGCTACACCTTC
>TRBJ1-1|NA|TRBV2|many
CASSALEAFF
TGTGCCAGCAGCGCCCTTGAAGCTTTCTTT
>TRBJ1-6|NA|TRBV4-1|NA
CASSQVGGGNSPLHF
TGCGCTAGCAGCCAAGTGGGAGGGGGAAATTCACCCCTCCACTTT
>TRBJ1-2|NA|TRBV24-1|NA
CATSDYAGTSRRLGYTF
TGTGCCACCAGTGATTACGCCGGGACTAGCAGGAGGTTGGGCTACACCTTC
>TRBJ1-5|NA|TRBV2|NA
CASRDRTAAYEHF
TGTGCCAGCAGGGACCGGACAGCAGCCTACGAGCATTTT
>TRBJ2-3|TRBD2|TRBV29-1|NA
CSVVLTSGRSTDTQYF
TGCAGCGTTGTCCTAACTAGCGGGAGGAGCACAGATACGCAGTATTTT
>TRBJ1-2|NA|TRBV6-5|many
CASSYNPQGSGYTF
TGTGCCAGCAGTTATAATCCCCAGGGGTCTGGCTACACCTTC
>TRBJ2-7|NA|TRBV6-2/TRBV6-3|many
CASSYLTPTREQYF
TGTGCCAGCAGTTACTTGACTCCTACTCGTGAGCAGTACTTC
>TRBJ1-1|NA|TRBV3-1|many
CASSQVGGTEAFF
TGCGCCAGCAGCCAAGTCGGTGGCACTGAAGCTTTCTTT